These 14 T cell receptor beta chains originate from one sample sequenced in a study of blood T cell repertoires in COVID-19. Assay: immunoSEQ multiplex PCR; the TCRdb copy retains only in-frame clones and omits some. The repertoire holds 200,000 to 250,000 clones, 92% seen once, with approximately 0.8% in the top ten. The sample comprised peripheral blood. Every receptor here comes from a man aged 25 to 40 with COVID-19, enrolled during active disease.

This chain uses TRBV2 with TRBJ1-3; 11 positions match TRBD1. CDR1 is SNHLY, CDR2 FYNNEI, per germline. This CDR3 contains 17 residues. Unmatched junction bases numbered 7, after V lost 4 bases and J lost 2 bases. Here the CDR3 reads CASSGTGGTKTGNTIYF. For the CDR3, the DNA is TGTGCCAGCAGTGGGACAGGGGGCACGAAAACTGGAAACACCATATATTTT.

V and J are TRBV7-9 and TRBJ1-1; 9 nucleotides align to TRBD1. The CDR3 loop spans 16 amino acids. CDR1 is SEHNR, CDR2 FQNEAQ, per germline (reference sequence). V shed 5 bases and J 4 bases; nucleotides not matched to a gene: 11. The CDR3 DNA is TGTGCCAGCAGCCTAAGGACAGGGGCGGATTTCACTGAAGCTTTCTTT. This gives the protein CASSLRTGADFTEAFF.

The J gene is TRBJ2-1, the V gene TRBV13; 11 bases agree with TRBD2. CDR3 size: 16 residues. The V segment lost 1 base and the J segment 8 bases; nucleotides outside the gene matches: 7. Germline CDR1 reads PRHDT; CDR2 reads FYEKMQ (reference sequence). Here the CDR3 reads CASSLVASGGNYEQFF. The CDR3 DNA follows: TGTGCCAGCAGCTTAGTTGCTAGCGGGGGGAACTATGAGCAGTTCTTC.

The CDR3 DNA reads TGTGCCAGCAGTTCCCCCGAGGGCAGGGGCCGAAATGAAAAACTGTTTTTT. It encodes CASSSPEGRGRNEKLFF. J is TRBJ1-4 and V is TRBV25-1; a possible D gene is TRBD1 (6 bases). Germline values: CDR1 MGHDK, CDR2 SYGVNS. V dropped 5 bases and J dropped 5 bases, with 21 bases sitting between them. This CDR3 comprises 17 residues.

This clone was counted a single time. This chain links TRBV7-2 with TRBJ1-3, with D possibly matching TRBD1 (6 bases). CDR1 is SGHTA, CDR2 FQGNSA, per germline. CDR3 length equals 15 residues. V was trimmed by 6 bases and J by 2 bases, leaving 14 bases between them. The DNA for the CDR3 is TGTGCCAGCAGTTCACACAGGGTCGCTGGAAACACCATATATTTT. This gives the protein CASSSHRVAGNTIYF.

The rearrangement joins TRBV2 to TRBJ1-5, with D unclear. Trimming took 10 bases from V and 4 from J, leaving 20 bases between them. This CDR3 region has 15 residues. The germline gives CDR1 SNHLY, CDR2 FYNNEI. The CDR3 bases are TGTGCCACAGCGGAGGATGCGGGCGGAAATCAGCCCCAGCATTTT. Protein product: CATAEDAGGNQPQHF.

This chain uses TRBV15 with TRBJ1-5; D perhaps matches TRBD1 (5 bases). Germline V CDR1 and CDR2: LNHNV, YYDKDF (reference sequence). The CDR3 totals 14 residues. The V end lost 4 bases, the J end lost 4 bases, and 11 bases lay between the germline ends. CDR3 sequence: CATSKEGPNQPQHF. The DNA of the CDR3 is TGTGCCACCAGCAAGGAGGGACCTAATCAGCCCCAGCATTTT.

This chain uses TRBV3-1 (or the pseudogene TRBV3-2) with TRBJ1-5; 8 nucleotides align to TRBD1. Germline V gene lookup returns CDR1 LGHDT and CDR2 YNNKEL (reference sequence). The CDR3 covers 17 residues. V lost 1 base and J lost 0; bases outside the gene matches: 5. The CDR3 reads CASSQGTGTYSNQPQHF. Written as DNA, the CDR3 is TGTGCCAGCAGCCAAGGGACAGGGACCTATAGCAATCAGCCCCAGCATTTT.

The rearrangement uses TRBV15 and TRBJ2-3, with no clear D. Looked up from germline, CDR1 is LNHNV and CDR2 is YYDKDF (reference sequence). V lost 0 bases to trimming and J lost 5 bases, with 9 bases between them. The CDR3 has 14 residues. The CDR3 loop reads CATSREGQEDTQYF. As DNA, the CDR3 is TGTGCCACCAGCAGAGAGGGCCAGGAAGATACGCAGTATTTT. Filled out from reference TRBV15 and TRBJ2-3, the complete variable domain reads DAMVIQNPRYQVTQFGKPVTLSCSQTLNHNVMYWYQQKSSQAPKLLFHYYDKDFNNEADTPDNFQSRRPNTSFCFLDIRSPGLGDTAMYLCATSREGQEDTQYFGPGTRLTVL.

The chain has TRBV4-1 and TRBJ2-1; tentative D call: TRBD2 (6 bases). Trimming removed 3 bases at V and 8 bases at J, with 20 bases between. Germline-derived CDR1 and CDR2 are MGHRA and YSYEKL. This CDR3 has 16 amino acids. The CDR3 sequence is CASSQVIAAGLYEQFF. CDR3 nucleotide sequence: TGCGCCAGCAGCCAGGTCATAGCTGCGGGGTTGTATGAGCAGTTCTTC.

The chain employs TRBV7-9 and TRBJ1-3; D is uncertain. The V gene lost 3 bases and the J gene lost 7 bases, with 22 bases spanning the gap. CDR1 and CDR2 from the germline V gene are SEHNR and FQNEAQ (reference sequence). This CDR3 region has 17 residues. CDR3 coding DNA: TGTGCCAGCAGCTTGAGTAGCGGAGGAGCCATAGGGAACACCATATATTTT. Translating gives CASSLSSGGAIGNTIYF.

This rearrangement joins TRBV2 to TRBJ2-2; possibly TRBD1 for D (5 bases). The CDR3 consists of 14 residues. Germline V gene lookup returns CDR1 SNHLY and CDR2 FYNNEI. V shed 7 bases and J shed 8 bases, with 17 bases lying between them. CDR3 DNA sequence: TGTGCCAGCACCCTGACAGCCTTTCCGGGGGAGCTGTTTTTT. This gives the protein CASTLTAFPGELFF.

This sequence joins TRBV5-1 and TRBJ2-2; 7 bases line up with TRBD2. J was trimmed by 0 bases and V by 7 bases; bases with no gene match: 9. The CDR3 runs 16 residues. Germline assignment: CDR1 SGHRS and CDR2 YFSETQ. Here the CDR3 reads CASGVNGGTNTGELFF. The CDR3 DNA is TGCGCCAGCGGAGTTAACGGGGGGACGAACACCGGGGAGCTGTTTTTT.

The V call is TRBV24-1, the J call TRBJ2-7; tentative D call: TRBD2 (5 bases). CDR1 is KGHDR, CDR2 SFDVKD, per germline. The CDR3 is made up of 17 amino acids. Trimming removed 0 bases at V and 3 bases at J, with 17 bases between. As DNA, the CDR3 is TGTGCCACCAGTGATTTGGGAGGAGGATCAACCTGCTACGAGCAGTACTTC. Amino acid sequence: CATSDLGGGSTCYEQYF.